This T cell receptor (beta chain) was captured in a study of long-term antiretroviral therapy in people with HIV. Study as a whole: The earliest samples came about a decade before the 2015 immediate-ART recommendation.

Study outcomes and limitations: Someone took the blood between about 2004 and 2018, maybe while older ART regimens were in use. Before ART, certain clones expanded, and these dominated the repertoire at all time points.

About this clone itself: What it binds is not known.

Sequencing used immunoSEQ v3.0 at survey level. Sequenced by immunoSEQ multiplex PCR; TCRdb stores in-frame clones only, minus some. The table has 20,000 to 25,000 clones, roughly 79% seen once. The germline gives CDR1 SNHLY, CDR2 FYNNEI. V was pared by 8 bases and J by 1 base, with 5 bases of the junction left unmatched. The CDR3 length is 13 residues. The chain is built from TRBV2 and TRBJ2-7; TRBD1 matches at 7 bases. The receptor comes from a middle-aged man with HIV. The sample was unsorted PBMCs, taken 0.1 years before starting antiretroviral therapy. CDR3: CASQGVFSYEQYF. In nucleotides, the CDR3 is TGTGCCAGCCAGGGGGTTTTTTCCTACGAGCAGTACTTC.